What follows are 17 T cell receptor beta chains derived from one specimen sequenced in a study of shared clonotypes between healthy human individuals. TCRdb's table, derived via immunoSEQ multiplex PCR, lists solely in-frame clones and lacks some. The sample contains about 2,500,000 clones, more than 80% of which appear only once. Material for sequencing was naive CD4+ T cells sorted from blood. As for subset: CD45RA+ positively selected. The receptors were sampled from a man younger than 30 in good health.

In the case of this clone: Other DNA sequences in this specimen translate into the identical CDR3. The chain uses TRBV6-6 and TRBJ1-1; D call uncertain. Per germline, CDR1 MNHNY and CDR2 SVGAGI (reference sequence). This CDR3 is 13 amino acids long. Trimming removed 2 bases at V and 2 bases at J, with 6 bases between. CDR3 sequence reads: CASSYRANTEAFF. CDR3 DNA: TGTGCCAGCAGTTACCGGGCAAACACTGAAGCTTTCTTT.

The rearrangement joins TRBV7-2 to TRBJ2-1, with 7 bases aligning to TRBD1. The CDR3 extends over 13 amino acids. In germline, CDR1 is SGHTA, CDR2 FQGNSA. Trimming removed 5 bases from V and 10 bases from J; junction bases left unmatched: 8. CDR3 coding DNA: TGTGCCAGCAGCGGAACAGGGGCTCGGGAGCAGTTCTTC. Amino acid sequence: CASSGTGAREQFF.

The V and J genes are TRBV10-3 and TRBJ1-6, with 7 nucleotides matching TRBD1. V lost 4 bases to trimming and J lost 0 bases; unmatched junction nucleotides: 15. CDR1 ENHRY and CDR2 SYGVKD come from the germline V gene. The CDR3 spans 20 residues. CDR3: CAISAYESLGQSSYNSPLHF. The CDR3, as DNA: TGTGCCATCAGTGCCTATGAAAGTCTGGGACAGAGCTCCTATAATTCACCCCTCCACTTT.

V usage is TRBV7-6 and J usage is TRBJ2-4, with D unclear. Deletions cut 5 bases from V and 0 bases from J, with 17 bases between. The V gene's germline CDR1 is SGHVS and CDR2 FNYEAQ. The CDR3 is 17 amino acids. CDR3 coding DNA: TGTGCCAGCAGCCCTAGAGAAAGAGCATTAGCCAAAAACATTCAGTACTTC. It specifies CASSPRERALAKNIQYF.

The rearrangement joins TRBV7-2 to TRBJ1-5; D not certain. This CDR3 has 12 amino acids. In germline, CDR1 is SGHTA, CDR2 FQGNSA. The V end lost 5 bases, the J end lost 0 bases, and 2 bases lay between the germline ends. CDR3 in amino acids: CASSVSNQPQHF. CDR3 coding DNA: TGTGCCAGCAGCGTTAGCAATCAGCCCCAGCATTTT.

This chain uses TRBV21-1 with TRBJ2-7. TRBV21-1 is noted as a pseudogene. The length of the CDR3 is 12 residues. The CDR3 is CASSTVREEQYF. In DNA form, the CDR3 reads TGTGCCAGCAGCACGGTCAGGGAGGAGCAGTACTTC.

This chain joins TRBV10-1 and TRBJ2-6; the D is unclear. V dropped 6 bases and J dropped 0 bases, with 9 bases sitting between them. Germline CDR1 is WNHNN and CDR2 is SYGVQD (reference sequence). CDR3 length: 15 amino acids. CDR3 nucleotide sequence: TGCGCCAGCAGCGGAACAGACTCTGGGGCCAACGTCCTGACTTTC. Its translation is CASSGTDSGANVLTF.

This clone was observed a single time. The chain employs TRBV19 and TRBJ1-4, with TRBD1 matching 9 bases. CDR1 is LNHDA and CDR2 is SQIVND in the germline V gene (reference sequence). There are 14 residues in the CDR3. V lost 7 bases and J lost 4; bases outside the gene matches: 4. CDR3 sequence: CASTRTGVNEKLFF. CDR3 in DNA: TGTGCCAGTACCCGGACAGGGGTTAATGAAAAACTGTTTTTT. Based on the CDR3 plus reference TRBV19 and TRBJ1-4, the full variable domain is DGGITQSPKYLFRKEGQNVTLSCEQNLNHDAMYWYRQDPGQGLRLIYYSQIVNDFQKGDIAEGYSVSREKKESFPLTVTSAQKNPTAFYLCASTRTGVNEKLFFGSGTQLSVL.

This chain uses TRBV4-3 with TRBJ2-7, with TRBD2 matching 11 bases. The germline CDR1 and CDR2 sequences are LGHNA and YSLEER. The CDR3 spans 15 residues. V was pared by 4 bases and J by 7 bases, with 9 bases of the junction left unmatched. The CDR3 sequence: CASSPDSGRAQEQYF. For the CDR3, the DNA is TGCGCCAGCAGCCCGGATAGCGGGAGGGCTCAAGAGCAGTACTTC.

V usage is TRBV6-1 and J usage is TRBJ1-6; D gene unclear. The length of the CDR3 is 17 residues. Germline V CDR1 and CDR2: MNHNS, SASEGT. V lost 2 bases and J lost 1, with 12 bases in between. As DNA, the CDR3 is TGTGCCAGCAGTGAAAACGCGGGTGCGTCCTATAATTCACCCCTCCACTTT. Translation gives CASSENAGASYNSPLHF.

The chain has TRBV18 and TRBJ2-6; 8 bases align to TRBD1. CDR1 is KGHSH and CDR2 is LQKENI in the germline V gene. V dropped 4 bases and J dropped 0; count of bases not matched to a gene: 17. The CDR3 loop spans 21 amino acids. The CDR3 spells CASSQLNQGQVGASGANVLTF. In DNA, the CDR3 is TGTGCCAGCTCACAACTAAATCAGGGACAGGTGGGCGCCTCTGGGGCCAACGTCCTGACTTTC. The full variable domain, completed using reference TRBV18 and TRBJ2-6, is NAGVMQNPRHLVRRRGQEARLRCSPMKGHSHVYWYRQLPEEGLKFMVYLQKENIIDESGMPKERFSAEFPKEGPSILRIQQVVRGDSAAYFCASSQLNQGQVGASGANVLTFGAGSRLTVL.

The V gene is TRBV6-4, the J gene TRBJ2-2; tentative D call: TRBD1 (5 bases). This CDR3 comprises 13 residues. Germline assignment: CDR1 MRHNA and CDR2 SNTAGT. V was trimmed by 3 bases and J by 4 bases, leaving 6 bases between them. In nucleotides, the CDR3 is TGTGCCAGCAGTGAAGGGGCCACCGGGGAGCTGTTTTTT. Amino acid sequence: CASSEGATGELFF.

The chain joins TRBV5-4 to TRBJ2-1, with 7 bases identical to TRBD1. The CDR3 length is 16 residues. Germline lookup yields CDR1 SGHNT and CDR2 YYREEE (reference sequence). With V trimmed by 2 bases and J by 4 bases, 9 bases remained unmatched. This CDR3 reads CASSLDRGPGYNEQFF. In nucleotides, the CDR3 is TGTGCCAGCAGCTTAGATAGGGGGCCGGGTTACAATGAGCAGTTCTTC.

The J gene is TRBJ2-5, the V gene TRBV4-1; TRBD1 aligns across 12 bases. The germline V gene encodes CDR1 MGHRA and CDR2 YSYEKL. The CDR3 is made up of 19 amino acids. J lost 4 bases, V lost 4 bases, and 16 bases had no gene match. This CDR3 reads CASSRILLGTGGSRETQYF. Here the CDR3 DNA reads TGCGCCAGCAGCCGGATTTTATTGGGGACAGGGGGCTCAAGAGAGACCCAGTACTTC.

The genes are TRBV10-1 and TRBJ2-1, with D possibly TRBD2 on 5 matching bases. Germline V gene lookup returns CDR1 WNHNN and CDR2 SYGVQD (reference sequence). Between the trimmed V and J ends, which lost 4 bases and 5 bases, there was a span of 12 bases. The CDR3 loop spans 14 amino acids. The CDR3 region has the DNA TGCGCCAGCAGTGTTACGGGGTTGGACAATGAGCAGTTCTTC. Encoded protein: CASSVTGLDNEQFF.

This clone was seen just once. The rearrangement links TRBV7-9 to TRBJ1-4; 10 bases agree with TRBD1. This CDR3 has 14 residues. Trimming cost V 5 bases and J 8 bases; bases outside gene matches: 5. Per germline, CDR1 SEHNR and CDR2 FQNEAQ (reference sequence). CDR3 protein: CASSPGQGWEKLFF. The CDR3 coding sequence is TGTGCCAGCAGCCCGGGACAGGGGTGGGAAAAACTGTTTTTT.

The chain links TRBV5-1 to TRBJ2-5, with 9 positions matching TRBD2. The germline V gene has CDR1 SGHRS and CDR2 YFSETQ. This CDR3 comprises 15 residues. Germline trimming cut 3 bases from V and 4 bases from J; bases unmatched to any gene: 7. Here the CDR3 reads CASSSRTSEGETQYF. Written as DNA, the CDR3 is TGCGCCAGCAGCTCACGGACTAGCGAGGGAGAGACCCAGTACTTC.